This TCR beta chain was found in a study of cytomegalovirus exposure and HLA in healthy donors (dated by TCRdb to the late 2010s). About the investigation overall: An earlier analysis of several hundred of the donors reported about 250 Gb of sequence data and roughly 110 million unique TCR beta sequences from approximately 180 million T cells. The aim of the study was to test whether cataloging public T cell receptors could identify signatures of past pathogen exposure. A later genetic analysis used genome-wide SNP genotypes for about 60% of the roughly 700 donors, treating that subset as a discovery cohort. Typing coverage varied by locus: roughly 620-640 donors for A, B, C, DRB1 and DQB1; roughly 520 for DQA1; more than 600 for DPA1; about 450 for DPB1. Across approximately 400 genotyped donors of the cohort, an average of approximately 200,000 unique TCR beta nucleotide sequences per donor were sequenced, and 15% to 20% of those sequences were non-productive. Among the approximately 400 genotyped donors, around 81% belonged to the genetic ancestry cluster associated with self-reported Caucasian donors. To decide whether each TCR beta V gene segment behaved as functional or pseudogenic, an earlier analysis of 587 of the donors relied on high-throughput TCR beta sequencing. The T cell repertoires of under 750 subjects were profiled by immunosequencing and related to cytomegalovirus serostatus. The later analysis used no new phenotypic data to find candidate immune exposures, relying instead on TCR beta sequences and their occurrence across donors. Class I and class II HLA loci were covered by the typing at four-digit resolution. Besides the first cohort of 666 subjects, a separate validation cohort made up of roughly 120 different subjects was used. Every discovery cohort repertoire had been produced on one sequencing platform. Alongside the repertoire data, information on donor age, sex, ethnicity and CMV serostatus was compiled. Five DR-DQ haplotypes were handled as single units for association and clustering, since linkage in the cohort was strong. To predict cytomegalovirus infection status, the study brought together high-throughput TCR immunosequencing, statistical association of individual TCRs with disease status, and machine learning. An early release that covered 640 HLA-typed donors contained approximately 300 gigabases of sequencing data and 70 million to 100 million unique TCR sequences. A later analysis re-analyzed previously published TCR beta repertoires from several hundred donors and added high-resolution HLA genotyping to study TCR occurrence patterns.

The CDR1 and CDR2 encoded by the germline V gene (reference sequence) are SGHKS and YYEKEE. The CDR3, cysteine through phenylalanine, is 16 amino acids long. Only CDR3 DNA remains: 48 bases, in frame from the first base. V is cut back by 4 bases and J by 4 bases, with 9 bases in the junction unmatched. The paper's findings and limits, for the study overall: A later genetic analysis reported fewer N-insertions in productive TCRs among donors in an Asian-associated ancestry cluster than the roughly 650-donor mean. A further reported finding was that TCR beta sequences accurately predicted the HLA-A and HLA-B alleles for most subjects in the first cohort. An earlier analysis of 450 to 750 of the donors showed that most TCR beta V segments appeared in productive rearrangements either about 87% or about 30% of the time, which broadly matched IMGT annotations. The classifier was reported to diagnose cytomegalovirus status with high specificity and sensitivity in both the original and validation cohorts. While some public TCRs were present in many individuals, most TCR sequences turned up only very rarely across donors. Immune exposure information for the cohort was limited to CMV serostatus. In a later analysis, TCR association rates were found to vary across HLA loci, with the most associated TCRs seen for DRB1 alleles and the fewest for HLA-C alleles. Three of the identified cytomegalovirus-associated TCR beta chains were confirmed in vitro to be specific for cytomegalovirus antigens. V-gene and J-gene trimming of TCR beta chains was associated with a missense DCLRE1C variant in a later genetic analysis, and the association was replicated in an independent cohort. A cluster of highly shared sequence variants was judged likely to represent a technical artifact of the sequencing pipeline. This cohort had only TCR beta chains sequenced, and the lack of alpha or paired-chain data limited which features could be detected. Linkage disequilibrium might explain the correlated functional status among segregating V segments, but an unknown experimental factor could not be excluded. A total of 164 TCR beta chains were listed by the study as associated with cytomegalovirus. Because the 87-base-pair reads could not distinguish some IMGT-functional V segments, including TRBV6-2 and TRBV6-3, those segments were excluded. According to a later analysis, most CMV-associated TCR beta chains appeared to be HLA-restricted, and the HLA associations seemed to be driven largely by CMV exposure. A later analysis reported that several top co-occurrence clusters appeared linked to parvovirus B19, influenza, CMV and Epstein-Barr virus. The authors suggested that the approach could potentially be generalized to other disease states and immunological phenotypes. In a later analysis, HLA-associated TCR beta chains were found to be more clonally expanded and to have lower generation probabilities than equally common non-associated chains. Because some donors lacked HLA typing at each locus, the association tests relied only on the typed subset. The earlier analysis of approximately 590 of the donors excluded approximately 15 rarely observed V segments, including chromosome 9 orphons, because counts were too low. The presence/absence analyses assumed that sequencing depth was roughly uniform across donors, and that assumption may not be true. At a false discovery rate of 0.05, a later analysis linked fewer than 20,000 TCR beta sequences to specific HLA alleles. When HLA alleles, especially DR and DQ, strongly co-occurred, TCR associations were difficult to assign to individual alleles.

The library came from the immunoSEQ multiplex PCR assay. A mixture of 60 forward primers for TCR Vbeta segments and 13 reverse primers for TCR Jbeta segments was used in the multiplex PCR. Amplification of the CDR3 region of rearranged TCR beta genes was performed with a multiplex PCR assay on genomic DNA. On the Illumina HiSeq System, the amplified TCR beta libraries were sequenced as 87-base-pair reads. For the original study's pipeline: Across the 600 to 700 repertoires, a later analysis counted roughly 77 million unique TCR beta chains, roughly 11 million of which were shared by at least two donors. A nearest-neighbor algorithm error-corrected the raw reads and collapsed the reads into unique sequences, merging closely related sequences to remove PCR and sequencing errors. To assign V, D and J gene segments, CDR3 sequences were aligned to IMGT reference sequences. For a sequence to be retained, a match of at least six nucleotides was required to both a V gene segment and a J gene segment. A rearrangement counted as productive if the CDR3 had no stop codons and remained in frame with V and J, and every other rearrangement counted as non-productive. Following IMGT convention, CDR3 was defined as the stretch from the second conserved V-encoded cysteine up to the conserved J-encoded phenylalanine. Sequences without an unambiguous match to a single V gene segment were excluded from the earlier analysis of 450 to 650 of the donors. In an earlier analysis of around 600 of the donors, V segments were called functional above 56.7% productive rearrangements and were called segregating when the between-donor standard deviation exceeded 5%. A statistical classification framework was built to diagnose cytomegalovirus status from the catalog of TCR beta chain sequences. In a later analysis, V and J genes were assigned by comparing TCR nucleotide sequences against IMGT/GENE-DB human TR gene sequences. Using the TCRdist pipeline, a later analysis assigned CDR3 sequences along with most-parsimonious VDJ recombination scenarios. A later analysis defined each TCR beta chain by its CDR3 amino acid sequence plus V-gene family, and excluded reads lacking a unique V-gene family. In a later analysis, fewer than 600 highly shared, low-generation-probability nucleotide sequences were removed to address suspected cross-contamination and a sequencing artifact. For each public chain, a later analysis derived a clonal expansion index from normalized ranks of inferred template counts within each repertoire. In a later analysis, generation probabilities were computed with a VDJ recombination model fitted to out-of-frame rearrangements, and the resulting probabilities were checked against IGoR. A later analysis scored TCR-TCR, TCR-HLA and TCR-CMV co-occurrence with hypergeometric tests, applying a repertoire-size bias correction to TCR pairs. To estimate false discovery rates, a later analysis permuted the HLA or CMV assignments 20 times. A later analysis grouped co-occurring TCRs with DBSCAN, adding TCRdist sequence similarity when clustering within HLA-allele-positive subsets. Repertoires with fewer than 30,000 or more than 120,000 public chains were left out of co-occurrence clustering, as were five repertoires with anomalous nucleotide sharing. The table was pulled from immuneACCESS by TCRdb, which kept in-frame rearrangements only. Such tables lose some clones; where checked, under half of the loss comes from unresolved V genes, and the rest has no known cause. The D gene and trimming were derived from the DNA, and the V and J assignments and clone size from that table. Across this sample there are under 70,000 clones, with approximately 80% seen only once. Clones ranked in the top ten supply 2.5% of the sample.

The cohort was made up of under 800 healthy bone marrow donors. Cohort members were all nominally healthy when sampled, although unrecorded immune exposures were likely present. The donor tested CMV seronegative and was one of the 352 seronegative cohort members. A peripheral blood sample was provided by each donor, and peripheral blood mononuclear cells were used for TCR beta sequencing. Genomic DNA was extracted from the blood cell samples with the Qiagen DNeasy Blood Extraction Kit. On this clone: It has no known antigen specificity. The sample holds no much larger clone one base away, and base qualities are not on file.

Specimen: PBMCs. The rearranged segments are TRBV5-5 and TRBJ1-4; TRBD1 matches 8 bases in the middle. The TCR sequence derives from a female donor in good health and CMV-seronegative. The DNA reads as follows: TGTGCCAGCAGCCTATTTGCAGGGGGCGGTAATGAAAAACTGTTTTTT. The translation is CASSLFAGGGNEKLFF.